These 19 T cell receptor beta chains were all obtained from the same sample, sequenced in a study of shared clonotypes between healthy human individuals. Sequencing was performed with immunoSEQ multiplex PCR; in TCRdb, only in-frame clones are kept and a portion is missing. In the table there are 550,000 to 850,000 clones, approximately 74% of which are singletons. Material for sequencing was memory CD4+ T cells sorted from blood. The sample's subset: CD45RA-negative fraction. The receptor source for this set is a woman aged 25 to 39 in good health.

This sequence joins TRBV19 and TRBJ2-1; D is ambiguous. V gave up 7 bases and J gave up 2 bases, with 12 bases separating them. CDR1 is LNHDA, CDR2 SQIVND, per germline (reference sequence). This CDR3 comprises 14 residues. The CDR3, as DNA: TGTGCCAGTACTCGAACGAGAGCCTACAATGAGCAGTTCTTC. It specifies CASTRTRAYNEQFF.

The CDR3 loop reads CASSQKVLSNTQYF. The CDR3 region has the DNA TGTGCCAGCAGCCAAAAAGTCCTCTCAAATACGCAGTATTTT. The chain has TRBV5-4 and TRBJ2-3; D uncertain. Germline CDR1 reads SGHNT; CDR2 reads YYREEE (reference sequence). The V gene lost 4 bases and the J gene lost 7 bases, with 16 bases spanning the gap. The length of the CDR3 is 14 residues.

As for this clone: At the DNA level, this CDR3 is encoded by other sequences in the same sample as well. The J gene is TRBJ1-1, the V gene TRBV19; the D is unclear. The CDR3 length is 13 residues. Germline lookup yields CDR1 LNHDA and CDR2 SQIVND (reference sequence). Trimming shortened V by 3 bases and J by 1 base, and 6 bases separated the two germline ends. CDR3 amino acids: CASSMTGNTEAFF. The CDR3, as DNA: TGTGCCAGTAGTATGACGGGGAACACTGAAGCTTTCTTT.

This clone was recorded only once. The rearrangement joins TRBV6-5 to TRBJ2-3; D uncertain. V was cut by 5 bases and J by 3 bases, with 15 bases left in between. CDR1 is MNHEY, CDR2 SVGAGI, per germline. The CDR3 is 15 residues long. The CDR3 here is CASSPLSVITDTQYF. CDR3 in DNA: TGTGCCAGCAGTCCCCTATCAGTCATAACAGATACGCAGTATTTT.

The rearrangement joins TRBV7-9 to TRBJ2-7; 8 bases map to TRBD2. The germline V gene has CDR1 SEHNR and CDR2 FQNEAQ (reference sequence). V lost 5 bases and J lost 5; bases outside the gene matches: 14. CDR3 length: 16 residues. This CDR3 is CASSPDTLSGINEQYF. Written as DNA, the CDR3 is TGTGCCAGCAGCCCGGACACCCTTAGCGGGATCAACGAGCAGTACTTC.

The chain recombines TRBV29-1 with TRBJ2-6; TRBD1 is a possible D gene (7 bases). The germline gives CDR1 SQVTM, CDR2 ANQGSEA. The CDR3 length is 16 residues. The V and J ends lost 6 bases and 2 bases respectively, with 17 bases between them. The CDR3 region is CSVRTGGNPGANVLTF. The CDR3 DNA reads TGCAGCGTCAGGACAGGAGGGAATCCTGGGGCCAACGTCCTGACTTTC.

The chain joins TRBV18 to TRBJ2-2, with D perhaps matching TRBD1 (6 bases). The germline V gene encodes CDR1 KGHSH and CDR2 LQKENI. The CDR3 has 17 residues. Trimming took 0 bases from V and 8 from J, leaving 19 bases between them. CDR3 amino acids: CASSPPLGQTTFGELFF. The CDR3 region has the DNA TGTGCCAGCTCACCACCTCTCGGACAGACGACCTTTGGGGAGCTGTTTTTT.

Worth noting for this clone: One base away lies a much larger clone, so this may be a sequencing read error. Other nucleotide sequences in the sample specify the same CDR3. This sequence joins TRBV28 and TRBJ1-2; D perhaps matches TRBD1 (6 bases). The CDR3 extends over 14 amino acids. The germline CDR1 and CDR2 sequences are MDHEN and SYDVKM. The chain's CDR3 is CASNIQGIVYGYTF. The CDR3 DNA is TGCGCCAGCAACATACAGGGTATCGTCTATGGCTACACCTTC.

The rearrangement uses TRBV19 and TRBJ2-1, with TRBD1 matching over 7 bases. CDR1 LNHDA and CDR2 SQIVND come from the germline V gene (reference sequence). CDR3 length: 15 residues. The junction had 2 bases not matched to a gene; V was cut back by 3 bases and J by 0 bases. CDR3 DNA: TGTGCCAGTAGTATTGACAGGGACTCCTACAATGAGCAGTTCTTC. It yields the protein CASSIDRDSYNEQFF.

The rearrangement links TRBV6-5 to TRBJ1-4; D perhaps matches TRBD1 (6 bases). Deletions cut 3 bases from V and 0 bases from J, with 11 bases between. Germline V gives CDR1 MNHEY, CDR2 SVGAGI. CDR3 size: 16 residues. CDR3 sequence reads: CASSYSSGATNEKLFF. CDR3 nucleotides: TGTGCCAGCAGTTATTCCTCAGGGGCAACTAATGAAAAACTGTTTTTT.

The chain has TRBV7-2 and TRBJ2-1, with TRBD2 matching 13 bases. With V trimmed by 5 bases and J by 8 bases, 6 bases remained unmatched. The CDR3 contains 15 residues. Germline CDR1 reads SGHTA; CDR2 reads FQGNSA. CDR3 protein: CASSPWTSGSHEQFF. In DNA, the CDR3 is TGTGCCAGCAGCCCCTGGACTAGCGGGAGCCATGAGCAGTTCTTC. Together with reference TRBV7-2 and TRBJ2-1, the CDR3 gives the full variable domain: GAGVSQSPSNKVTEKGKDVELRCDPISGHTALYWYRQSLGQGLEFLIYFQGNSAPDKSGLPSDRFSAERTGGSVSTLTIQRTQQEDSAVYLCASSPWTSGSHEQFFGPGTRLTVL.

The J gene is TRBJ1-5, the V gene TRBV27; D gene uncertain. Germline CDR1 reads MNHEY; CDR2 reads SMNVEV (reference sequence). The CDR3 runs to 13 residues. Deletions cut 5 bases from V and 4 bases from J, with 9 bases between. The CDR3 protein is CASSEQWNQPQHF. CDR3 sequence (DNA): TGTGCCAGCAGTGAACAGTGGAATCAGCCCCAGCATTTT.

This chain connects TRBV2 to TRBJ2-2; D not resolved. The CDR3 runs to 13 residues. Germline CDR1 and CDR2: SNHLY and FYNNEI. Between the trimmed V and J ends, which lost 8 bases and 5 bases, there was a span of 12 bases. The CDR3 is CASVLGHTGELFF. The CDR3, as DNA: TGTGCCAGCGTCTTAGGCCATACCGGGGAGCTGTTTTTT. Together with reference TRBV2 and TRBJ2-2, the CDR3 gives the full variable domain: EPEVTQTPSHQVTQMGQEVILRCVPISNHLYFYWYRQILGQKVEFLVSFYNNEISEKSEIFDDQFSVERPDGSNFTLKIRSTKLEDSAMYFCASVLGHTGELFFGEGSRLTVL.

This chain uses TRBV6-1 with TRBJ2-3, with a weak D call TRBD1 (5 bases). This CDR3 has 13 residues. From germline, CDR1 is MNHNS and CDR2 SASEGT. Trimming stripped 6 bases from V and 1 base from J, with 8 bases between. CDR3 in DNA: TGTGCCAGCAGGGGGCCGGGCACAGATACGCAGTATTTT. It yields the protein CASRGPGTDTQYF.

The gene calls are TRBV13 and TRBJ2-7; 13 bases fit TRBD2. The germline gives CDR1 PRHDT, CDR2 FYEKMQ (reference sequence). This CDR3 region has 16 residues. With V trimmed by 0 bases and J by 6 bases, 5 bases remained unmatched. The CDR3 DNA reads as TGTGCCAGCAGCTTAGGCGGACTAGCGGGAGTCCTCGAGCAGTACTTC. Its protein product is CASSLGGLAGVLEQYF.

The genes are TRBV25-1 and TRBJ2-1, with D unclear. The CDR3 extends over 10 amino acids. Looked up from germline, CDR1 is MGHDK and CDR2 is SYGVNS. V lost 6 bases to trimming and J lost 7 bases, with 4 bases between them. The CDR3 spells CASRQNEQFF. CDR3 nucleotide sequence: TGTGCCAGCAGACAGAATGAGCAGTTCTTC.

V usage is TRBV19 and J usage is TRBJ2-6; D is unclear. Germline V CDR1 and CDR2: LNHDA, SQIVND (reference sequence). V lost 6 bases, J lost 0 bases, and 6 bases lay in between. The CDR3 runs 14 residues. CDR3 in amino acids: CASRVPSGANVLTF. The CDR3 nucleotides read TGTGCCAGTAGGGTCCCCTCTGGGGCCAACGTCCTGACTTTC.

This chain connects TRBV28 to TRBJ1-5; no clear D gene. Trimming left V 5 bases short and J 3 bases short, with 14 bases between. Germline V gene lookup returns CDR1 MDHEN and CDR2 SYDVKM. This CDR3 has 15 amino acids. The CDR3 DNA sequence: TGTGCCAGCAGTGTTGGTGTTGGCCTCAATCAGCCCCAGCATTTT. This encodes CASSVGVGLNQPQHF.

V and J are TRBV11-2 and TRBJ2-7, with TRBD2 identical over 7 bases. The germline CDR1 and CDR2 sequences are SGHAT and FQNNGV. With V trimmed by 5 bases and J by 3 bases, 10 bases remained unmatched. This CDR3 region has 15 residues. The CDR3 sequence is CASSPAPGGHYEQYF. CDR3 coding DNA: TGTGCCAGCAGCCCCGCCCCGGGGGGTCACTACGAGCAGTACTTC.